This T cell receptor beta chain is from a study of cytomegalovirus exposure and HLA in healthy donors. The primer mix had 60 Vbeta and 13 Jbeta primers. Clones were read by immunoSEQ multiplex PCR, and TCRdb kept only the in-frame ones, dropping some. In the table there are more than 110,000 clones, approximately 83% of which are singletons. Sequenced: PBMCs. This clonotype was obtained from a middle-aged man in good health and CMV-seropositive.

The CDR3 region is CASSYWGGTEAFF. For the CDR3, the DNA is TGTGCCAGCAGTTACTGGGGAGGGACTGAAGCTTTCTTT. V is TRBV6-5 and J is TRBJ1-1; D uncertain. V was clipped by 1 base and J by 5 bases, with 8 bases between them. The length of the CDR3 is 13 residues. Per germline, CDR1 MNHEY and CDR2 SVGAGI.